This T cell receptor (beta chain) was identified during a study of identical twins (dated by TCRdb to about 2016). About the study as a whole: TCR alpha and beta repertoires from monozygotic twins, unrelated adults of various ages and cord blood were deep-sequenced to test whether fetal clonotypes persist. Replicate twin experiments were performed at different times using different library preparation protocols to rule out contamination.

Here is what the overall study found, with its caveats: In monozygotic twins, out-of-frame TCR alpha sharing was systematically underestimated by recombination models, although the models agreed with sharing between unrelated individuals. Because the same donors could not be followed over many years, the conclusions relied on cross-sectional statistical analysis. Zero-insertion analyses could be partly confounded by invariant T cells such as MAIT and iNKT, although diverse VJ usage argued against such confounding for most clonotypes. Compared with coincidental sharing between unrelated individuals, out-of-frame TCR alpha sequences shared between twins showed an excess of sequences with low generation probability. The excess sharing between twins in beta out-of-frame sequences was weaker because fewer shared sequences reduced the signal-to-noise ratio. Abundant cord blood beta clonotypes had fewer insertions, young adult naive repertoires showed a similar but weaker trend, and memory repertoires showed no such trend.

The CDR3 runs 16 residues from the cysteine to the phenylalanine. Of all the DNA, just the CDR3 is kept, 48 bases in frame from base 1. CDR1 and CDR2, per the germline V gene, are LGHNA and YNFKEQ. The receptor library was made with 5' RACE. TCRdb records Illumina HiSeq 2000 as the sequencer. A universal primer binding site was added through template switching, and the final cDNA carried a unique molecular identifier so that TCR cDNA molecules could be counted accurately. Specific primers in the conserved constant-segment region were used to synthesize first-strand cDNA for TCR alpha and beta chains. To control for contamination, each cDNA library was double barcoded with a SMART-Mk sample barcode plus Illumina barcodes. TruSeq adapter sequences along with Illumina sample barcodes were introduced in two successive PCR steps. The Illumina HiSeq platform was used with custom primers to sequence TCR alpha and beta cDNA libraries. Per the authors' processing: MiGEC processed the raw reads to extract unique molecular identifiers, while MiXCR was used to determine the CDR3 positions. For each individual, recombination models were inferred using an EM algorithm with the repgenHMM and IGoR tools. Shared clonotypes were analyzed with the tcR package in R, and sharing was normalized by the product of cloneset sizes. To study raw recombination free of thymic and clonal selection effects, out-of-frame nonproductive sequences were analyzed. TCRdb's own reprocessing of the public reads used fastp at Q25 and MiXCR and kept productive beta chains. Records with the same CDR3 protein are collapsed into one entry carrying the most frequent genes and DNA. The V and J calls were determined by TCRdb, not by the authors. The sample profile shows around 960,000 distinct CDR3 sequences; around an eighth of them were found once. The ten largest clones represent around 1.6% of the sample.

All donors were healthy Caucasians. Three pairs of female monozygotic twins, all aged 18 to 29 years, were included in the twin cohort. The RNA used for TCR libraries was isolated from peripheral blood mononuclear cells. Of note for this clonotype: The specificity of this receptor is unknown. Germline is not matched at one junction end, which may reflect a read error.

In addition, the sample was reused for a study of yellow fever vaccine responses in identical twins. The second study, in turn, reports: According to the authors, the vaccine-induced T cell response in identical twins seemed to be partly convergent and partly specific to each individual. Focusing on identical twins, the study followed the T cell clones that responded to the vaccine, and did so with precision.

Specimen: PBMCs. The chain is made from TRBV4-2 and TRBJ2-1, with the D gene not confidently named. The clonotype originates from a woman under 30 in good health. In nucleotide form, the sequence is TGTGCCAGGAGCCCTGAGCTCCGGGTCTCCTACAATGAGCAGTTCTTC. The translation is CARSPELRVSYNEQFF.